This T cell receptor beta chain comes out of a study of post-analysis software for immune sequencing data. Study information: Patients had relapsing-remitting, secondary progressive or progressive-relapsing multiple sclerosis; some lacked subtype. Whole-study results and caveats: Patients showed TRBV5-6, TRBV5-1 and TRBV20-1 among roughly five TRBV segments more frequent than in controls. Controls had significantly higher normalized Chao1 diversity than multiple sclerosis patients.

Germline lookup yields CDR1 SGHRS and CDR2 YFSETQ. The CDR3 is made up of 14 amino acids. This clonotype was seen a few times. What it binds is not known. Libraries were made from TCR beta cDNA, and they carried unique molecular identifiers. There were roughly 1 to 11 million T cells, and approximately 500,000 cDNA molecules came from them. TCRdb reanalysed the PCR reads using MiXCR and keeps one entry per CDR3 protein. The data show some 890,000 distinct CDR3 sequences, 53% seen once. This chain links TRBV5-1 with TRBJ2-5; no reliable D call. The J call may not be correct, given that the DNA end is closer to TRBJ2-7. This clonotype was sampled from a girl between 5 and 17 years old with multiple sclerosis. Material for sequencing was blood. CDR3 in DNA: TGCGCCAGCAGCTTGGCTGGGCCGGACTACGAGCAGTACTTC. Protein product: CASSLAGPDYEQYF.